Here is one TCR beta chain with its context. Using its own MiXCR run on the RT-PCR reads, TCRdb lists one record per CDR3 protein. The sample records a few hundred thousand distinct CDR3 sequences, less than 15% being singletons. The data derive from a study of response to subunit inactivated influenza vaccine. Germline V CDR1 and CDR2: SGHRS, YFSETQ. The CDR3 is 13 amino acids. Trimming pared 4 bases from V and 2 bases from J, leaving 7 bases between. V usage is TRBV5-1 and J usage is TRBJ1-3; D gene ambiguous. This TCR came from a middle-aged man who received an inactivated influenza vaccine. Here the sequenced sample was PBMCs from blood, taken about 11 days after vaccination. The CDR3 loop reads CASSPDPGNTIYF. CDR3 sequence (DNA): TGCGCCAGCAGCCCAGACCCTGGAAACACCATATATTTT. Looking up the rest from reference TRBV5-1 and TRBJ1-3 gives the full variable domain: KAGVTQTPRYLIKTRGQQVTLSCSPISGHRSVSWYQQTPGQGLQFLFEYFSETQRNKGNFPGRFSGRQFSNSRSEMNVSTLELGDSALYLCASSPDPGNTIYFGEGSWLTVV.